This entry lists 21 T cell receptor beta chains sequenced from one sample in a study of blood T cell repertoires in COVID-19. Clones were read by immunoSEQ multiplex PCR, and TCRdb kept only the in-frame ones, dropping some. The repertoire holds about 56,000 clones, with roughly four fifths as singletons. The sequenced material came from peripheral blood. The receptors originated from a woman of 80 years or more with acute or convalescent COVID-19.

This clone has only a few counts. The chain carries TRBV27 and TRBJ2-7, with D possibly being TRBD1 (5 bases). V lost 5 bases to trimming and J lost 0 bases, with 17 bases between them. This CDR3 has 16 residues. Germline values: CDR1 MNHEY, CDR2 SMNVEV (reference sequence). The CDR3 coding sequence is TGTGCCAGCAGTCCTCCCCAACAGGAACACTCCTACGAGCAGTACTTC. It encodes CASSPPQQEHSYEQYF.

V gene TRBV5-4 combines with J gene TRBJ2-5, with 7 bases aligning to TRBD1. Germline lookup yields CDR1 SGHNT and CDR2 YYREEE (reference sequence). The CDR3 has 17 residues. Unmatched junction bases numbered 11, after V lost 0 bases and J lost 3 bases. CDR3 loop: CASSLGTGRYREETQYF. CDR3 bases: TGTGCCAGCAGCTTGGGGACAGGAAGGTATAGAGAAGAGACCCAGTACTTC.

The chain has TRBV4-1 and TRBJ2-3; a weak D match, TRBD2 (6 bases). CDR1 and CDR2 (germline): MGHRA, YSYEKL. The CDR3 covers 16 residues. The germline V and J ends were trimmed by 2 bases and 7 bases, with 19 bases remaining between them. This CDR3 reads CASSQPPAGTSNTQYF. The CDR3 DNA is TGCGCCAGCAGCCAACCGCCAGCCGGGACTTCTAATACGCAGTATTTT.

This chain joins TRBV7-3 and TRBJ1-1; no clear D. Germline CDR1 SGHTA, CDR2 FQGTGA. The V end was cut by 3 bases, the J end by 2 bases, with 7 bases between. The CDR3 is 13 amino acids. CDR3 loop: CASSFGLNTEAFF. CDR3 in DNA: TGTGCCAGCAGCTTTGGACTAAACACTGAAGCTTTCTTT. The full variable domain, with the rest looked up from reference TRBV7-3 and TRBJ1-1, is GAGVSQTPSNKVTEKGKYVELRCDPISGHTALYWYRQSLGQGPEFLIYFQGTGAADDSGLPNDRFFAVRPEGSVSTLKIQRTERGDSAVYLCASSFGLNTEAFFGQGTRLTVV.

The chain uses TRBV2 and TRBJ2-7, with 7 bases aligning to TRBD2. V dropped 4 bases and J dropped 2; count of bases not matched to a gene: 8. The CDR3 sequence is 15 residues long. The germline V gene has CDR1 SNHLY and CDR2 FYNNEI. This chain's CDR3 is CASSVALAATYEQYF. The CDR3 DNA sequence: TGTGCCAGCAGTGTTGCTCTAGCGGCAACCTACGAGCAGTACTTC.

The gene calls are TRBV6-5 and TRBJ1-5, with a possible D match to TRBD1 (6 bases). Germline CDR1 and CDR2: MNHEY and SVGAGI. V lost 5 bases and J lost 4, with 12 bases in between. The CDR3 has 14 residues. CDR3 residues: CASSRVGANQPQHF. Written as DNA, the CDR3 is TGTGCCAGCAGTAGGGTGGGGGCTAATCAGCCCCAGCATTTT.

The chain links TRBV5-1 to TRBJ1-2; 9 bases match TRBD1. Per germline, CDR1 SGHRS and CDR2 YFSETQ. This CDR3 is built from 13 residues. Trimming at V came to 4 bases and at J to 8 bases, leaving 6 bases not matched to a gene. The DNA for the CDR3 is TGCGCCAGCAGCCACGGACAGGGGTTCGGCTACACCTTC. Its translation is CASSHGQGFGYTF.

The chain uses TRBV3-1 (or the pseudogene TRBV3-2) and TRBJ1-2; the D gene is possibly TRBD1 (5 bases). Looked up from germline, CDR1 is LGHDT and CDR2 is YNNKEL (reference sequence). The CDR3 runs to 14 residues. V was shortened by 4 bases and J by 5 bases, with 14 bases between the two germline ends. This chain's CDR3 is CASSPTVRLYGYTF. The DNA of the CDR3 is TGTGCCAGCAGCCCGACAGTGCGTCTGTATGGCTACACCTTC.

The gene calls are TRBV20-1 and TRBJ2-5; 8 bases match TRBD2. J lost 2 bases, V lost 3 bases, and 5 bases had no gene match. Germline CDR1 reads DFQATT; CDR2 reads SNEGSKA (reference sequence). The CDR3 totals 14 residues. The CDR3 DNA reads TGCAGTGCTAGTGGGGCGGGGGGACAAGAGACCCAGTACTTC. Encoded protein: CSASGAGGQETQYF.

The chain joins TRBV10-3 to TRBJ1-1, with D possibly TRBD1 on 6 matching bases. This CDR3 is built from 14 residues. Germline assignment: CDR1 ENHRY and CDR2 SYGVKD. Trimming took off 6 bases at V and 1 base at J, with 12 bases between the two ends. The CDR3 DNA reads as TGTGCCATCAGCAGCAGGGGTTGGAACACTGAAGCTTTCTTT. Its protein is CAISSRGWNTEAFF.

This clone was counted many times. The junction shows a germline mismatch at one end, possibly a read error. The V call is TRBV19, the J call TRBJ1-1, with TRBD1 as a possible D gene (6 bases). CDR1 and CDR2 (germline): LNHDA, SQIVND (reference sequence). This CDR3 has 15 residues. The CDR3 loop is CASTISPGTYTEAFF. CDR3 bases: TGTGCCAGTACTATATCTCCCGGGACATACACTGAAGCTTTCTTT.

This clone has more than one count but fewer than ten. The chain employs TRBV2 and TRBJ1-3; 7 nucleotides line up with TRBD1. The V and J ends lost 8 bases and 0 bases, in that order; junction bases with no gene match: 4. This CDR3 region has 14 residues. The germline V gene has CDR1 SNHLY and CDR2 FYNNEI. This CDR3 is CASETGPSGNTIYF. In DNA, the CDR3 is TGTGCCAGCGAGACAGGGCCCTCTGGAAACACCATATATTTT.

The chain is built from TRBV14 and TRBJ2-7; TRBD1 agrees at 8 bases. The junction had 15 bases not matched to a gene; V was cut back by 2 bases and J by 6 bases. CDR3 length: 17 residues. Germline V gene sequence: CDR1 SGHDN, CDR2 FVKESK. The CDR3 spells CASSQPRVAGGWGEQYF. The CDR3, as DNA: TGTGCCAGCAGCCAACCGAGGGTCGCAGGGGGCTGGGGCGAGCAGTACTTC.

V is TRBV18 and J is TRBJ1-2, with unresolved D. The germline V gene encodes CDR1 KGHSH and CDR2 LQKENI. V lost 6 bases, J lost 6 bases, and 20 bases lay in between. This CDR3 spans 15 amino acids. This CDR3 is CASSDQQGGSDGYTF. Here the CDR3 DNA reads TGTGCCAGCTCGGACCAACAAGGAGGGTCCGATGGCTACACCTTC. The full variable domain, its missing parts supplied by reference TRBV18 and TRBJ1-2, is NAGVMQNPRHLVRRRGQEARLRCSPMKGHSHVYWYRQLPEEGLKFMVYLQKENIIDESGMPKERFSAEFPKEGPSILRIQQVVRGDSAAYFCASSDQQGGSDGYTFGSGTRLTVV.

The chain couples TRBV5-1 to TRBJ2-7, with TRBD2 matching over 14 bases. There are 15 residues in the CDR3. Per the germline V gene, CDR1 is SGHRS and CDR2 is YFSETQ. Losses at the gene ends were 5 bases for V and 4 bases for J; bases not matched to a gene: 5. The CDR3 loop reads CASRRLAGGSYEQYF. CDR3 in DNA: TGCGCCAGCAGAAGACTAGCGGGGGGGAGTTACGAGCAGTACTTC.

This clone was detected only once. The chain couples TRBV28 to TRBJ1-5; perhaps TRBD1 as D (6 bases). The germline gives CDR1 MDHEN, CDR2 SYDVKM. This CDR3 spans 14 amino acids. V lost 7 bases and J lost 6, with 16 bases in between. The DNA of the CDR3 is TGTGCCAGCACCAACAGGGAAGGGGCTCAGCCCCAGCATTTT. It codes for CASTNREGAQPQHF.

The chain employs TRBV19 and TRBJ2-7; 12 nucleotides line up with TRBD2. The CDR3 sequence is 16 residues long. CDR1 is LNHDA, CDR2 SQIVND, per germline (reference sequence). Trimming removed 5 bases from V and 0 bases from J; junction bases left unmatched: 5. CDR3 in amino acids: CASSPRLAGASYEQYF. The CDR3 region has the DNA TGTGCCAGTAGTCCAAGACTAGCGGGAGCCTCCTACGAGCAGTACTTC.

Concerning this clone itself: Other DNA sequences in the sample encode the same CDR3. V usage is TRBV19 and J usage is TRBJ1-2; TRBD1 matches at 8 bases. The J segment lost 7 bases and the V segment lost 5 bases, leaving 6 bases of the junction unmatched. Germline CDR1 LNHDA, CDR2 SQIVND (reference sequence). The CDR3 sequence is 13 residues long. CDR3 bases: TGTGCCAGTAGTCGGCAGGGGACAGGTGGCTACACCTTC. Translating gives CASSRQGTGGYTF.

This clone was seen only a few times. The CDR3 sequence: CASSLYRGPDYEQYF. The CDR3 DNA follows: TGCGCCAGCAGCTTGTACAGGGGCCCCGACTACGAGCAGTACTTC. The chain has TRBV5-1 and TRBJ2-7, with 7 bases that match TRBD1. J gave up 3 bases and V 1 base, and 7 bases lay outside the gene matches. The CDR3 extends over 15 amino acids. Germline CDR1 reads SGHRS; CDR2 reads YFSETQ.

This clone was picked up a small number of times. The chain links TRBV21-1 to TRBJ2-7; the D call of TRBD2 is as the table states it, not checked on the DNA. TRBV21-1 is a pseudogene locus. The CDR3 extends over 14 amino acids. CDR3 DNA: TGTGCCAGCAGCAAAGTTGGGACTAGGTACGAGCAGTACTTC. It specifies CASSKVGTRYEQYF.

This chain uses TRBV5-1 with TRBJ2-5, with 12 positions matching TRBD2. The CDR3 contains 16 residues. The V gene end was trimmed by 2 bases and the J gene end by 3 bases; junction bases not matched to a gene: 5. The V gene's germline CDR1 is SGHRS and CDR2 YFSETQ. Here the CDR3 DNA reads TGCGCCAGCAGCTTACCGACTAGCGGGGGAAAAGAGACCCAGTACTTC. It translates to CASSLPTSGGKETQYF. The full variable domain, completed using reference TRBV5-1 and TRBJ2-5, is KAGVTQTPRYLIKTRGQQVTLSCSPISGHRSVSWYQQTPGQGLQFLFEYFSETQRNKGNFPGRFSGRQFSNSRSEMNVSTLELGDSALYLCASSLPTSGGKETQYFGPGTRLLVL.